The clone carrying this T cell receptor (beta chain) has just a few counts. Its antigen is not identified. The germline V gene has CDR1 MNHNS and CDR2 SASEGT. The CDR3 runs 15 residues. Trimming removed 4 bases at V and 0 bases at J, with 10 bases between. These data originate in a study of T cell repertoires in cytomegalovirus infection. Overall study context: Epitope selection comprised recently identified HLA-C-restricted CMV epitopes and well-studied HLA-B-restricted CMV epitopes. CMV infection together with matching HLA type was indicated by public TCR beta signatures. Overall study results and limits: People with CMV and the relevant HLA were identified by cumulative public TCR beta family frequency. Clonotypes of TCR beta that were HLA-C-restricted and CMV-specific dominated the ex vivo response.

Using its own MiXCR run on the reads, TCRdb lists one record per CDR3 protein. The sample holds around 900,000 distinct CDR3 sequences, approximately 31% seen once. This TCR was recovered from a human donor in good health (CMV status not recorded). Some clones in this sample may be carry-over from other donors' samples. The rearrangement joins TRBV6-1 to TRBJ1-5; the D gene is possibly TRBD1 (5 bases). This material consisted of cultured CD8+ T cells from PBMCs, taken from culture after CMV antigen stimulation. DNA of the CDR3: TGTGCCAGCAGTGTCCAGGGATATAGCAATCAGCCCCAGCATTTT. This encodes CASSVQGYSNQPQHF.